The text below deals with one T cell receptor (beta chain). Its antigen remains undetermined. Base qualities are not recorded, but no much larger clone differs from it by a single base. The data derive from a study of OX40 agonist ivuxolimab in advanced cancers. A note on the overall study: Ivuxolimab was a fully human IgG2 agonistic monoclonal antibody targeting the costimulatory receptor OX40 (CD134). Intravenous ivuxolimab was administered to patients every 2 weeks at six dose levels: 0.01, 0.1, 0.3, 1.5, 3 and 10 mg/kg. Of the approximately 54 dose-escalation patients, hepatocellular carcinoma was present in 19, melanoma in around 15, renal cell carcinoma in 9 and head and neck cancer in 9. In the dose-escalation cohort, approximately 80% of patients were male, and the mean age was roughly 60 years with a range of roughly 20 to 80. Patients were allowed to have had prior anti-PD-1, anti-PD-L1 or anti-CTLA-4 therapy, and around 43% of the dose-escalation patients had been treated with checkpoint inhibitors. Partial responses occurred in three dose-escalation patients, of whom one had hepatocellular carcinoma and two had cutaneous melanoma. The purpose of peripheral TCRbeta sequencing was to test whether ivuxolimab changed TCR sequence diversity and led to clonal T-cell expansion. The paper describes the monotherapy dose-escalation part (N of about 52 patients) of the phase I trial of ivuxolimab.

Compared with germline, V lacks 2 bases and J lacks 7 bases; bases without a gene match: 4. Via the germline V gene, CDR1 is LGHNA and CDR2 YNFKEQ. Its CDR3 holds 14 amino acids, cysteine through phenylalanine. CDR3 DNA is the only sequence kept; it has 42 bases, read in frame from the first base. The trial excluded patients who had a history of autoimmune disease or who were on systemic immunosuppression. Peripheral blood for TCR sequencing was collected from all dose cohorts at baseline, on cycle 4 day 1, and on cycle 7 day 1. Samples were obtained from an open-label, multicenter, first-in-human phase I dose-escalation trial of ivuxolimab. The trial enrolled adults with locally advanced or metastatic head and neck squamous cell, hepatocellular, melanoma or renal cell carcinoma. CD4+ and CD8+ T cells were sorted separately from peripheral blood before TCR sequencing. Genomic DNA was isolated from the sorted cells so that the TCRbeta CDR3 region could be sequenced. The immunoSEQ Assay was used to sequence the TCRbeta CDR3 regions. TCRdb retrieved this table from immuneACCESS and kept in-frame rearrangements only. Not all clones are present; in checked studies, unresolved V genes account for under half, and no reason is known for the remainder. The sample data list tens of thousands of clones, and roughly 85% of these were observed just once. Of the sample, 5% is held by the ten largest clones.

What the authors observed across the whole study: Low levels of normalized T-cell clonal expansion were also seen in some patients who did not respond. The antigen specificity of the clonally expanded peripheral T cells was not determined. On average, CD8+ T cells showed more expanded clones than CD4+ T cells after ivuxolimab. At doses from 0.1 to 3.0 mg/kg, clonal expansion was seen in both CD4+ and CD8+ blood T cells between baseline and week 6. In the 0.1-3.0 mg/kg groups, partial responders were among the patients with the lowest normalized peripheral clonal expansion, particularly in CD8+ T cells.

Sample: CD4+ or CD8+ T cells sorted from blood, taken in a trial of the OX40 agonist ivuxolimab. This receptor was taken from an adult with an advanced solid tumor such as melanoma, head and neck, liver or kidney cancer. The V and J segments used are TRBV4-2 and TRBJ2-1; a stretch of 8 junction bases matches TRBD2. CDR3 protein: CASSQPGTRNEQFF. In nucleotide form, the sequence is TGTGCCAGCAGCCAACCCGGGACTAGGAATGAGCAGTTCTTC.